This paragraph covers one T cell receptor (beta chain) sequence. The CDR3 covers 15 residues. The germline gives CDR1 KGHSH, CDR2 LQKENI. The V and J ends lost 5 bases and 0 bases, in that order; junction bases with no gene match: 0. Libraries were prepared by immunoSEQ multiplex PCR; TCRdb keeps only in-frame clonotypes and omits some of them. The sample carries tens of thousands of clones, over 80% recorded once. The sample is drawn from a study of OX40 agonist ivuxolimab in advanced cancers. V is TRBV18 and J is TRBJ2-3; TRBD1 aligns across 12 bases. The receptor's source is an adult with an advanced solid tumor such as melanoma, head and neck, liver or kidney cancer. The sample consisted of CD4+ or CD8+ T cells sorted from blood, taken in a trial of the OX40 agonist ivuxolimab. The DNA of the CDR3 is TGTGCCAGCTCAGGGACAGGGGGCAGCACAGATACGCAGTATTTT. Protein sequence: CASSGTGGSTDTQYF.